This paragraph covers one TCR beta chain sequence. Authors' processing steps: Nucleated cell number was recorded as an estimate derived from reference gene primer amplification. Using immunoSEQ multiplex PCR, the repertoire was profiled, and TCRdb retains in-frame clones only, with some absent. Clonal size and the V and J genes are those of that table, whereas D and trimming came from the DNA. Of a few hundred thousand clones in the sample, more than 80% are singletons; the top ten hold 3%. These data originate in a study of blood T cell repertoires in COVID-19. Study at large: Italy, Spain and the United States were the sources of the convalescent and acute COVID-19 samples. The cDNA or gDNA used as material had been derived from T cells, B-cell-depleted T cells, or PBMCs.

The CDR3 totals 13 residues. Germline CDR1 and CDR2: KGHSH and LQKENI. Between the trimmed V and J ends, which lost 1 base and 9 bases, there was a span of 10 bases. The sample was peripheral blood. The chain has TRBV18 and TRBJ2-1; a possible D gene is TRBD2 (6 bases). The origin of this receptor is a woman younger than 45 with active or convalescent COVID-19. This chain's CDR3 is CASSPRASAEQFF. The CDR3 region has the DNA TGTGCCAGCTCACCACGCGCTAGCGCTGAGCAGTTCTTC.